Shown below are 7 T cell receptor beta chains from a single sample sequenced in a study of Ad26.COV2.S vaccination and SARS-CoV-2 variants. The repertoire was sequenced with immunoSEQ multiplex PCR; TCRdb's copy has only in-frame clones and lacks some. Altogether about 350,000 clones are present, about 90% being singletons, with the ten largest covering about 3.9%. The specimen comprised peripheral blood, sampled after recovery from COVID-19. The origin of the receptors is a human donor who had recovered from COVID-19.

To note about this clone: Other DNA sequences of this sample code for an identical CDR3. V usage is TRBV6-5 and J usage is TRBJ2-1; D is uncertain. This CDR3 is built from 13 residues. V shed 0 bases and J shed 6 bases, with 6 bases lying between them. CDR1 is MNHEY, CDR2 SVGAGI, per germline. The CDR3 DNA reads as TGTGCCAGCAGTTACTCTAGTAGCAATGAGCAGTTCTTC. Protein sequence: CASSYSSSNEQFF.

This clone was seen once. The chain employs TRBV4-1 and TRBJ2-2; 12 bases are a match to TRBD2. Germline CDR1 reads MGHRA; CDR2 reads YSYEKL. The CDR3 spans 15 residues. V trimming: 8 bases; J trimming: 1 base; junction bases outside the gene matches: 2. Here the CDR3 reads CASGLAGQNTGELFF. Here the CDR3 DNA reads TGCGCCAGCGGACTAGCGGGGCAGAACACCGGGGAGCTGTTTTTT.

This clone came up once. The rearrangement links TRBV12-3 or TRBV12-4 to TRBJ1-1; 8 bases are a match to TRBD1. The CDR3 runs 13 residues. The V segment lost 5 bases and the J segment 6 bases; nucleotides outside the gene matches: 5. The CDR3 is CASSIDRGAEAFF. CDR3 DNA: TGTGCCAGCAGTATCGACAGGGGAGCTGAAGCTTTCTTT.

This sequence joins TRBV21-1 and TRBJ2-2; the table's D call of TRBD2 was not tested on the DNA. TRBV21-1 is a listed pseudogene. The CDR3 contains 17 residues. CDR3: CASSAILGLENTGELFF. CDR3 nucleotide sequence: TGTGCCAGCAGCGCGATTTTGGGACTAGAGAACACCGGGGAGCTGTTTTTT.

V gene TRBV6-2 or TRBV6-3 combines with J gene TRBJ2-2, with 7 bases fitting TRBD1. Looked up from germline, CDR1 is MNHEY and CDR2 is SVGEGT. The trim removed 4 bases at V and 3 bases at J, leaving 5 bases unmatched. This CDR3 is built from 15 residues. The CDR3 spells CASSLTGMDTGELFF. The CDR3 bases are TGTGCCAGCAGTTTGACAGGGATGGACACCGGGGAGCTGTTTTTT.

This chain links TRBV14 with TRBJ2-7; TRBD1 aligns across 9 bases. CDR3 size: 13 residues. J gave up 5 bases and V 5 bases, and 4 bases lay outside the gene matches. Per the germline V gene, CDR1 is SGHDN and CDR2 is FVKESK. The CDR3 nucleotides read TGTGCCAGCAGCTGGGACAGGGTAAACGAGCAGTACTTC. It specifies CASSWDRVNEQYF.

The V call is TRBV27, the J call TRBJ2-1; no clear D gene. Trimming shortened V by 1 base and J by 3 bases, and 10 bases separated the two germline ends. The CDR3 contains 15 residues. Germline CDR1 is MNHEY and CDR2 is SMNVEV (reference sequence). CDR3 sequence reads: CASSLLRQDYNEQFF. The DNA of the CDR3 is TGTGCCAGCAGTTTATTACGCCAGGACTACAATGAGCAGTTCTTC.